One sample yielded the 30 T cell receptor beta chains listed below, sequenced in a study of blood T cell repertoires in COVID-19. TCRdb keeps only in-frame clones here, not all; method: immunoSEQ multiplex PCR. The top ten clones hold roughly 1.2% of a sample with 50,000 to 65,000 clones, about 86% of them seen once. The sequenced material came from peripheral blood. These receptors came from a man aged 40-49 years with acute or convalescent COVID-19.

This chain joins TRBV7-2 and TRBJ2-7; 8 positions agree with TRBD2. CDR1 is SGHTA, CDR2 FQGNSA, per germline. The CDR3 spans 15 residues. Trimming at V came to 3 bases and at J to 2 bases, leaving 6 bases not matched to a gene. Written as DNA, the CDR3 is TGTGCCAGCAGCTTCGAGGGGACTAGGGCCTACGAGCAGTACTTC. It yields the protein CASSFEGTRAYEQYF.

In DNA form, the CDR3 reads TGTGCCAGCAGGGGGACAGGGGCTAACTATGGCTACACCTTC. Amino acid sequence: CASRGTGANYGYTF. The chain links TRBV2 to TRBJ1-2; the match to TRBD1 covers 10 bases. The length of the CDR3 is 14 residues. After removal of 6 bases from V and 0 bases from J, the junction contained 1 base not matched to a gene. Germline CDR1 is SNHLY and CDR2 is FYNNEI. Filled out from reference TRBV2 and TRBJ1-2, the complete variable domain reads EPEVTQTPSHQVTQMGQEVILRCVPISNHLYFYWYRQILGQKVEFLVSFYNNEISEKSEIFDDQFSVERPDGSNFTLKIRSTKLEDSAMYFCASRGTGANYGYTFGSGTRLTVV.

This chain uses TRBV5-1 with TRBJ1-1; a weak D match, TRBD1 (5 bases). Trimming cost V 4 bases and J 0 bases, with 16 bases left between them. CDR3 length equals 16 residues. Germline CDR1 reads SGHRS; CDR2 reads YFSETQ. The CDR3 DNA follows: TGCGCCAGCAGCACCTGGACGGGGGATCTGAACACTGAAGCTTTCTTT. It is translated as CASSTWTGDLNTEAFF.

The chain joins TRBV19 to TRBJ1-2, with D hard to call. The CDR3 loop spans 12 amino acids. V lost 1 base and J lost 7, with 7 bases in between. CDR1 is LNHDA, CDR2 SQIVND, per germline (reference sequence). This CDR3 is CASSIASGGYTF. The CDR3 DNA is TGTGCCAGTAGTATAGCGTCCGGTGGCTACACCTTC.

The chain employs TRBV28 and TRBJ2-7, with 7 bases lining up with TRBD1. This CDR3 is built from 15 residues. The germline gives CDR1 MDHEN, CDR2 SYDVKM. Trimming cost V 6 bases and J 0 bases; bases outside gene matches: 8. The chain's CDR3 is CASRGTGAFSYEQYF. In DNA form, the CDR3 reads TGTGCCAGCAGGGGTACAGGGGCCTTCTCCTACGAGCAGTACTTC.

CDR3 protein: CASSHLTGNYGYTF. CDR3 in DNA: TGTGCCAGCAGCCACCTGACAGGGAACTATGGCTACACCTTC. The rearrangement links TRBV4-2 to TRBJ1-2; 7 bases fit TRBD1. Germline V CDR1 and CDR2: LGHNA, YNFKEQ. The CDR3 contains 14 residues. V dropped 3 bases and J dropped 2; count of bases not matched to a gene: 3.

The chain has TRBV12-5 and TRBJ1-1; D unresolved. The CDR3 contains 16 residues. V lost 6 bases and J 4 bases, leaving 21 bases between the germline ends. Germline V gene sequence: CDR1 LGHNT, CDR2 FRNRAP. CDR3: CASGRMGPTEGTEAFF. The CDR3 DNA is TGTGCTAGTGGCCGGATGGGCCCCACCGAGGGCACTGAAGCTTTCTTT. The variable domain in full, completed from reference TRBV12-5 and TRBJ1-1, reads DARVTQTPRHKVTEMGQEVTMRCQPILGHNTVFWYRQTMMQGLELLAYFRNRAPLDDSGMPKDRFSAEMPDATLATLKIQPSEPRDSAVYFCASGRMGPTEGTEAFFGQGTRLTVV.

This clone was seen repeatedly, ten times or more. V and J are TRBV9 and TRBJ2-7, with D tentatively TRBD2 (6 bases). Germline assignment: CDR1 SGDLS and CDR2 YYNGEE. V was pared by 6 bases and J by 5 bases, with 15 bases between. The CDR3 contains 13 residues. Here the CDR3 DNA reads TGTGCCAGCAACCCGGGGACGGGGGACGAGCAGTACTTC. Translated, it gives CASNPGTGDEQYF.

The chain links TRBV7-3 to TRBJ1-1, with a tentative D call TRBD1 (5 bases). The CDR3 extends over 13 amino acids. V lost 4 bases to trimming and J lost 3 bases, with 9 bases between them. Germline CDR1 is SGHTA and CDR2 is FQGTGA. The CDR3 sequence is CASSSVRDTEAFF. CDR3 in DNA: TGTGCCAGCAGCTCCGTCAGGGACACTGAAGCTTTCTTT.

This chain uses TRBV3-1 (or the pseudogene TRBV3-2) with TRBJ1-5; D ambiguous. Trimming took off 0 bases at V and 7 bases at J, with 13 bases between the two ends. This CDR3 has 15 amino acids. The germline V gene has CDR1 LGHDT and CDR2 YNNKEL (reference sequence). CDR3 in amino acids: CASSQDLQSRQPQHF. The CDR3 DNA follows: TGTGCCAGCAGCCAAGATCTACAGAGCCGGCAGCCCCAGCATTTT.

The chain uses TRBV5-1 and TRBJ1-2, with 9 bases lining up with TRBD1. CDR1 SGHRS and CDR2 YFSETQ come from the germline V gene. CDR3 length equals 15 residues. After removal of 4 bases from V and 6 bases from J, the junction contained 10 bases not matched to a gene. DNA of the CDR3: TGCGCCAGCAGCCCAATGACAGGGGGTATTGATGGCTACACCTTC. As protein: CASSPMTGGIDGYTF.

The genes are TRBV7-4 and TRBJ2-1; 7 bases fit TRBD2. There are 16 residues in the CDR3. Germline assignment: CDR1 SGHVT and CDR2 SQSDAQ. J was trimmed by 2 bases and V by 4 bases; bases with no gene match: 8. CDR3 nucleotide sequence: TGTGCCAGCAGCTCCGCGGCTGGGGGGGCCTACAATGAGCAGTTCTTC. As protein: CASSSAAGGAYNEQFF.

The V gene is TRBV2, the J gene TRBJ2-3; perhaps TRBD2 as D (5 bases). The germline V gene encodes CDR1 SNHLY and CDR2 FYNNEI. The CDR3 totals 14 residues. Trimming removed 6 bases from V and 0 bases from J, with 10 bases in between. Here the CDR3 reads CASRGGVSTDTQYF. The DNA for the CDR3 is TGTGCCAGCAGAGGAGGCGTGAGCACAGATACGCAGTATTTT. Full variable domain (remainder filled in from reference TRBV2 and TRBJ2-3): EPEVTQTPSHQVTQMGQEVILRCVPISNHLYFYWYRQILGQKVEFLVSFYNNEISEKSEIFDDQFSVERPDGSNFTLKIRSTKLEDSAMYFCASRGGVSTDTQYFGPGTRLTVL.

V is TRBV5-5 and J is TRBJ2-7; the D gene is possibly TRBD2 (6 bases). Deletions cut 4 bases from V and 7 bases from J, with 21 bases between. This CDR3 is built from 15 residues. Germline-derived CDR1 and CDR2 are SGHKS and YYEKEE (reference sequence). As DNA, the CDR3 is TGTGCCAGCAGCCTTTCGAGAGGGGCGACTAGGGAGCAGTACTTC. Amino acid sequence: CASSLSRGATREQYF.

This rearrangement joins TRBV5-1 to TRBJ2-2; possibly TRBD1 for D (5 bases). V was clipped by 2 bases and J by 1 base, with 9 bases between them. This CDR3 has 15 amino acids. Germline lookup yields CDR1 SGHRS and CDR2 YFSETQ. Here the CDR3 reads CASSLGHQNTGELFF. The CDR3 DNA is TGCGCCAGCAGCTTAGGACATCAGAACACCGGGGAGCTGTTTTTT.

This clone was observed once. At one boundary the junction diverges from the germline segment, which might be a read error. As DNA, the CDR3 is TGTGCCAGCTCAGGGGGCCCAAAGAATGAGAAACTGTTTTTT. Translated, it gives CASSGGPKNEKLFF. The chain has TRBV18 and TRBJ1-4; D might be TRBD1 (6 bases). The CDR3 is 14 residues long. Germline lookup yields CDR1 KGHSH and CDR2 LQKENI.

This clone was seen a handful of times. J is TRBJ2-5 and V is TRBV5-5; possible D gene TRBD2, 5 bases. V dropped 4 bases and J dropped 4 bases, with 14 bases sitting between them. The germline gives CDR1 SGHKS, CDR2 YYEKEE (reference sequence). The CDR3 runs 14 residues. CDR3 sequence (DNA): TGTGCCAGCAGCCCCGAGGGCTGGGGAGAGACCCAGTACTTC. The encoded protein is CASSPEGWGETQYF.

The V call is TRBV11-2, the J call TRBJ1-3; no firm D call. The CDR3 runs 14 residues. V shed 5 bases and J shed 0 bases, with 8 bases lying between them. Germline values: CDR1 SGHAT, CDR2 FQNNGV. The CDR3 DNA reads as TGTGCCAGCAGCCGGGATTACTCTGGAAACACCATATATTTT. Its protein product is CASSRDYSGNTIYF.

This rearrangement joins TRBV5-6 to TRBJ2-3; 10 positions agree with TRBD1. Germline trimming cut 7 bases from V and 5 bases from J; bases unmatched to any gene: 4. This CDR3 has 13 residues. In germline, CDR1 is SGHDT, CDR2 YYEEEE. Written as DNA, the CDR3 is TGTGCCAGCCGACAGGGGGCGATAGATACGCAGTATTTT. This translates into CASRQGAIDTQYF.

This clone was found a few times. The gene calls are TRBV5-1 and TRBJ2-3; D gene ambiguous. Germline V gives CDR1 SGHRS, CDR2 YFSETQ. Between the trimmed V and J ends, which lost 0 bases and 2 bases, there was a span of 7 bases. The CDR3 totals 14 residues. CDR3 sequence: CASSLAPTTDTQYF. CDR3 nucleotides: TGCGCCAGCAGCTTGGCCCCTACCACAGATACGCAGTATTTT.

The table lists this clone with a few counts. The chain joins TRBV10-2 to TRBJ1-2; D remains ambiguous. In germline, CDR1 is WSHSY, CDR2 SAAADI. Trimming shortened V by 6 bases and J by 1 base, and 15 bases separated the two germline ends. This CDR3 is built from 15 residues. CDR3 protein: CASREDGSYNYGYTF. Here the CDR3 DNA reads TGCGCCAGCAGAGAAGACGGTAGCTATAACTATGGCTACACCTTC.

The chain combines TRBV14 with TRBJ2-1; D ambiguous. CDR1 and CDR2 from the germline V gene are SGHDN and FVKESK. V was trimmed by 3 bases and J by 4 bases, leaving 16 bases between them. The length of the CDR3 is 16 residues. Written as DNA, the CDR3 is TGTGCCAGCAGCCAGTCCGCCAGGCCCCCTTACAATGAGCAGTTCTTC. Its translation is CASSQSARPPYNEQFF.

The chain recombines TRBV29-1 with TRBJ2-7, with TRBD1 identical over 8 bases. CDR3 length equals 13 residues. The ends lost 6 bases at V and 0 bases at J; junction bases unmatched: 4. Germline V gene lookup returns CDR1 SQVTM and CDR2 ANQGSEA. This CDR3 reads CSVTGTGSYEQYF. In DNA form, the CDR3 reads TGCAGCGTCACAGGGACAGGCTCCTACGAGCAGTACTTC.

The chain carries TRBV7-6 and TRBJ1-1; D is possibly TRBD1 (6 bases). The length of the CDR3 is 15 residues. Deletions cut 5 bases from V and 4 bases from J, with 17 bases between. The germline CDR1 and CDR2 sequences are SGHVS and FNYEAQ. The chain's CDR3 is CASSNHNQGRTEAFF. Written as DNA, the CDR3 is TGTGCCAGCAGCAATCACAATCAGGGGCGCACTGAAGCTTTCTTT.

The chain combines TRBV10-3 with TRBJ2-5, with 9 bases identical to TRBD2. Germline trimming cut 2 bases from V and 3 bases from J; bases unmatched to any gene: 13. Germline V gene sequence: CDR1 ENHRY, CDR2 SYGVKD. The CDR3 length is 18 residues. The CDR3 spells CAISEVSRGGYSKETQYF. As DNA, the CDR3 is TGTGCCATCAGTGAGGTCTCGCGGGGGGGGTATAGCAAAGAGACCCAGTACTTC.

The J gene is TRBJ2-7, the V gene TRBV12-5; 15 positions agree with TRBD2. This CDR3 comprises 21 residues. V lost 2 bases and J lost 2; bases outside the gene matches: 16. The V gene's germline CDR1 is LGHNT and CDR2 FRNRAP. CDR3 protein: CASGLFPLGLAGGLRTYEQYF. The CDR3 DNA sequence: TGTGCTAGTGGTTTGTTTCCCCTGGGACTAGCGGGGGGCCTTCGAACCTACGAGCAGTACTTC. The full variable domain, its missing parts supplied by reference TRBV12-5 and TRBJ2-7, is DARVTQTPRHKVTEMGQEVTMRCQPILGHNTVFWYRQTMMQGLELLAYFRNRAPLDDSGMPKDRFSAEMPDATLATLKIQPSEPRDSAVYFCASGLFPLGLAGGLRTYEQYFGPGTRLTVT.

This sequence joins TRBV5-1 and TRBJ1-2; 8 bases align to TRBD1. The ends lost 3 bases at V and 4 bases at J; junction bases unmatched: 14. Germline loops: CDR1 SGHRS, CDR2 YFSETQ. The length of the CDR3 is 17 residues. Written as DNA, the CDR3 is TGCGCCAGCAGCTCGAGACTACCGGGACAGGAGGTCTATGGCTACACCTTC. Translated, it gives CASSSRLPGQEVYGYTF.

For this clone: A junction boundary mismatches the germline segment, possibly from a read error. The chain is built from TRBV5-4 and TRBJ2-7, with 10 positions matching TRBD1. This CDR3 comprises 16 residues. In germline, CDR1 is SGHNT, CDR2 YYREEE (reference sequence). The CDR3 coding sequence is TGTGCCACCAGCAGCGAATCCGGGACAGGGGCTTGGGTGCAGTACTTC. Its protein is CATSSESGTGAWVQYF.

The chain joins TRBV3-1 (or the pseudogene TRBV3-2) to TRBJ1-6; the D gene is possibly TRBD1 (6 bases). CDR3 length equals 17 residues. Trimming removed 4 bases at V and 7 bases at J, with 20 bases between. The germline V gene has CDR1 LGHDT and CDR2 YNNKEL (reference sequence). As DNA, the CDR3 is TGTGCCAGCAGCCGGGGGACATCCGAGTATGGGAATTCACCCCTCCACTTT. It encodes CASSRGTSEYGNSPLHF.

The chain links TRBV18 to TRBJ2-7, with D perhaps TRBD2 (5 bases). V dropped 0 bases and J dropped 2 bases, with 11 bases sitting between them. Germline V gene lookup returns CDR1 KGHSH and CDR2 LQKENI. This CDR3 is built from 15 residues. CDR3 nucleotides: TGTGCCAGCTCACCACCGAGGGTAGGCACCTACGAGCAGTACTTC. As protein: CASSPPRVGTYEQYF.